This T cell receptor beta chain came from a study of cytomegalovirus exposure and HLA in healthy donors. For the study at large: As released early, the data held 70 million to 95 million unique TCRs from HLA-typed donors. Overall study findings and caveats: Later work showed greater clonal expansion in HLA-associated TCR beta chains than in equally common others.

This CDR3 has 15 amino acids. Germline CDR1 reads MNHEY; CDR2 reads SMNVEV (reference sequence). V was cut by 6 bases and J by 4 bases, with 16 bases left in between. Primers: 60 Vbeta forward and 13 Jbeta reverse. TCRdb keeps only in-frame clones here, not all; method: immunoSEQ multiplex PCR. The data contain fewer than 130,000 clones, 76% of them singletons. For this clone: The target antigen is unknown.

This sequence joins TRBV27 and TRBJ2-1; TRBD1 is a possible D gene (5 bases). The sequence came from a man younger than 45 in good health and CMV-seropositive. Source material: PBMCs. For the CDR3, the DNA is TGTGCCAGCAGCAGACAGACTCGTTCTTACAATGAGCAGTTCTTC. This codes for CASSRQTRSYNEQFF.